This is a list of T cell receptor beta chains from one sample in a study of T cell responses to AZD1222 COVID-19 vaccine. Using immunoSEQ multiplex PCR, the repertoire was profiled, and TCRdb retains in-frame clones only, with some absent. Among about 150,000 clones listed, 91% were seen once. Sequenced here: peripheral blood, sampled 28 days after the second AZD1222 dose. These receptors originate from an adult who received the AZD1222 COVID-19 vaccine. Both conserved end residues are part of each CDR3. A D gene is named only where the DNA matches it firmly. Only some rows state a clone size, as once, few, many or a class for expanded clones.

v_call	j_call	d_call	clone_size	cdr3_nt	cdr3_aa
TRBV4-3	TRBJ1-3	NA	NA	TGCGCCAGCAGCCTGGGCGGGACAAACTCTGGAAACACCATATATTTT	CASSLGGTNSGNTIYF
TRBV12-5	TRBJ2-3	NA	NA	TGTGCTAGTGGTTCCCCGGCTAGCGGCACAGATACGCAGTATTTT	CASGSPASGTDTQYF
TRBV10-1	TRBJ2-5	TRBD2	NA	TGCGCCAGCAGCTACGGGACTAGCGGTCAAGAGACCCAGTACTTC	CASSYGTSGQETQYF
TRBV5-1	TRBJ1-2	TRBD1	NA	TGCGCCAGCAGCTTGTCGGGAGGGAGAACAGGGGTGCAGGTCGATGGCTACACCTTC	CASSLSGGRTGVQVDGYTF
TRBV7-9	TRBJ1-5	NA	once	TGTGCCAGCAGCCCCACAGGGCGGGAGCAGCCCCAGCATTTT	CASSPTGREQPQHF
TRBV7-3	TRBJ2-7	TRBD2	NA	TGTGCCAGCAGCGCCTCCGGGACTAGCGGGACCTACGAGCAGTACTTC	CASSASGTSGTYEQYF
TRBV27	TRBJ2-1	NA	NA	NA	CASSLSLREQFF
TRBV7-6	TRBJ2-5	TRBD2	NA	TGTGCCAGCAGCTTTCTCGCTAGCGGGGGAGCCCAAGAGACCCAGTACTTC	CASSFLASGGAQETQYF
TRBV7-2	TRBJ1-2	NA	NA	TGTGCCAGCAGCTTAGAGATCAGCGATGGCTACACCTTC	CASSLEISDGYTF
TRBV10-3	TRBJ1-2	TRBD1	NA	TGTGCCATCAGTACAGGGGGCACTGGCTACACCTTC	CAISTGGTGYTF
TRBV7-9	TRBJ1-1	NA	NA	TGTGCCAGCATCACGCAGGGTCCTGAAGCTTTCTTT	CASITQGPEAFF
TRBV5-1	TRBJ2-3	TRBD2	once	TGCGCCAGCAGCTTGGGACTAGCGGGAGTAGTAGATACGCAGTATTTT	CASSLGLAGVVDTQYF
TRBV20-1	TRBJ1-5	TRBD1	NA	TGCAGTGCTAGTCAGGACAGGGGAGAACAGCCCCAGCATTTT	CSASQDRGEQPQHF
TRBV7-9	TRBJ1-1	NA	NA	TGTGCCAGCAGCTTAGTTGCGGGGAGGGGCACTGAAGCTTTCTTT	CASSLVAGRGTEAFF
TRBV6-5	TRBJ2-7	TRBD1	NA	TGTGCCAGCGGGACAGTTACCTACGAGCAGTACTTC	CASGTVTYEQYF
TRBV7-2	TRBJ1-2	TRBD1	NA	TGTGCCAGCAGCCAATGGGACAGGGGTGACTATGGCTACACCTTC	CASSQWDRGDYGYTF
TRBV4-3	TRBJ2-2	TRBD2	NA	TGCGCCAGCAGCCCAGCCGCGGGAGTCGGGACCGGGGAGCTGTTTTTT	CASSPAAGVGTGELFF
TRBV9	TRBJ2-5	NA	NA	TGTGCCAGCAGCGCCGAGGCGGGGTACCAAGAGACCCAGTACTTC	CASSAEAGYQETQYF
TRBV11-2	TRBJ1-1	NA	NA	TGTGCCAGCAGCTTGGTGCCGGGACAAGAAGCTTTCTTT	CASSLVPGQEAFF
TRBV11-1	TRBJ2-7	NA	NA	TGTGCCAGCAGCGAAGGACAGAGTACCTCCTACGAGCAGTACTTC	CASSEGQSTSYEQYF
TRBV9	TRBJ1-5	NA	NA	TGTGCCAGCAGCGCTCTCACAGGTAGCAATCAGCCCCAGCATTTT	CASSALTGSNQPQHF
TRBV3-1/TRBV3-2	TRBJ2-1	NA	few	TGTGCCAGCAGCCCCACTATGAGCTCCTACAATGAGCAGTTCTTC	CASSPTMSSYNEQFF
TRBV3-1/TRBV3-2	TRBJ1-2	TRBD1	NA	TGTGCCAGCAGCCAAGGTACAGGGGGAAACTATGGCTACACCTTC	CASSQGTGGNYGYTF
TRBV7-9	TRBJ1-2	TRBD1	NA	TGTGCCAGCAGCAGTGCTATCGGGACAGGCGGTGGCTACACCTTC	CASSSAIGTGGGYTF
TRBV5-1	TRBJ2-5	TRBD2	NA	TGCGCCAGCAGCTTGAGGGCTAGCGGGCGTGCTCGGGAGACCCAGTACTTC	CASSLRASGRARETQYF
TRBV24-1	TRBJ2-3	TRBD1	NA	TGTGCCACCAGTGAGGGACAGGGAACAGATACGCAGTATTTT	CATSEGQGTDTQYF
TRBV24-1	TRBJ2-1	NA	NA	TGTGCCACCAGTGGGGGGTGGGATGAGCAGTTCTTC	CATSGGWDEQFF
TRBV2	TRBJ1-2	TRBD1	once	TGTGCCAGCAGTGGGACAGGGTATGGCTACACCTTC	CASSGTGYGYTF
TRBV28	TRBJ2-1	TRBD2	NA	TGTGCCAGCAGAAACATAGCGGGAGCCCCCTACAATGAGCAGTTCTTC	CASRNIAGAPYNEQFF
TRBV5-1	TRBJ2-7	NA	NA	TGCGCCAGCAGCCAACGACAGGCCTACGAGCAGTACTTC	CASSQRQAYEQYF
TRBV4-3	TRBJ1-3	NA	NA	TGCGCCAGCAGCCAAGGAACCGGGAGTGGAGACACCATATATTTT	CASSQGTGSGDTIYF
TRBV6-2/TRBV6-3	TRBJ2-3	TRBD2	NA	TGTGCCAGCAGTAGCGGGGGGGTCCGGGGCACGCAGTATTTT	CASSSGGVRGTQYF
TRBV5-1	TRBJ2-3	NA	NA	TGCGCCAGCAGCTTGGGGGGAGGCCCAGATACGCAGTATTTT	CASSLGGGPDTQYF
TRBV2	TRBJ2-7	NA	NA	TGTGCCAGCACCCACAAACTGGGGGCCAGCTCCTACGAGCAGTACTTC	CASTHKLGASSYEQYF
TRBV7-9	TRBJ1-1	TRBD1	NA	TGTGCCAGCAGCTCCGCAACAGGGGAGAACACTGAAGCTTTCTTT	CASSSATGENTEAFF
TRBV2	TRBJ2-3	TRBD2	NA	TGTGCCAGGAACCCCTATCGGGAGGGGATAGATACGCAGTATTTT	CARNPYREGIDTQYF
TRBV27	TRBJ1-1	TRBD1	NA	TGTGCCAGCAGTCCCTGGACAGGGAACACTGAAGCTTTCTTT	CASSPWTGNTEAFF
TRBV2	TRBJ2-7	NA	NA	TGTGCCAGCAACCCGGGCCCTGAACCCTACGAGCAGTACTTC	CASNPGPEPYEQYF
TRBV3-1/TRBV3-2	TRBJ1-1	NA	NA	TGTGCCAGCCGGTTGACCCCGGAGGGGAACACTGAAGCTTTCTTT	CASRLTPEGNTEAFF
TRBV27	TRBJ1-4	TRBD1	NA	TGTGCCAGCAGTGGGGACAGGGGTGAGAGCGAAAAACTGTTTTTT	CASSGDRGESEKLFF
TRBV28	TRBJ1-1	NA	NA	TGTGCCAGCAACCAGAGGAACACTGAAGCTTTCTTT	CASNQRNTEAFF
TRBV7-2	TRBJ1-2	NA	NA	TGTGCCAGCAGCCCCCGTCTGGATGGCTACACCTTC	CASSPRLDGYTF